This T cell receptor (beta chain) is from a study of T-cell memory formation after mild COVID-19 (dated by TCRdb to 2020 to 2022). Looking at the study overall: TCR sequence clusters from the two donors were found to be largely donor specific. T-cell clones expanding and contracting after mild COVID-19 in a couple of donors were tracked by longitudinal TCRalpha and TCRbeta repertoire sequencing. The cohort was made up of two young adult volunteers, one female and one male, who were previously healthy.

Sequencing instrument: Illumina NovaSeq 6000. TCRalpha and TCRbeta cDNA libraries were constructed by 5'RACE with constant-segment primers, with sample barcodes and unique molecular identifiers being introduced. RNA was extracted from every sample with Trizol reagent. Library amplification was performed in two PCR steps, and a second sample barcode and Illumina TruSeq adapters were introduced in the second step. Sequencing of libraries was performed on an Illumina NovaSeq with 2 x 150 bp paired-end reads. The authors' pipeline ran thus. The reads were demultiplexed and collapsed into UMI-guided consensus sequences using migec v1.2.7. With mixcr v2.1.11, UMI consensuses were aligned to TRA and TRB V and J templates and assembled into clonotypes. A clonotype was counted as expanded or contracted only if both edgeR and NoisET called the change significant, with noise models trained on biological replicates. For edgeR calls, the cutoffs were a false discovery rate-adjusted p below 0.01 and a log2 fold-change threshold of 1. As an exploratory analysis of dynamics, max-normalized trajectories of the 1000 most abundant clonotypes were examined with PCA combined with hierarchical clustering. Separately sequenced CD4+ and CD8+ repertoires were used to assign the CD4 or CD8 phenotype of responding clones. TCRdb reprocessing: public reads trimmed at Q25 with fastp, clones called with MiXCR, in-frame beta chains kept. Rows with a matching CDR3 protein are joined into one entry that keeps the most common DNA and genes. In this record, the V and J calls reflect TCRdb's handling and not the investigators' own analysis. Here the sample has 350,000 to 500,000 distinct CDR3 sequences; about 20% occur a single time. Clones ranked in the top ten supply roughly 21% of the sample.

Ficoll-Paque density gradient centrifugation was used to isolate PBMCs. Concerning this clonotype: It lacks a known antigen. Per-nucleotide qualities are absent, and no much larger clonotype sits a single base away.

The investigation overall reported the following: SARS-CoV-2 specificity of the second-wave clones peaking on day 37 was not confirmed. Contracting CD4+ clones were found mainly in CM and EM memory subsets, while CD8+ clones were enriched in EMRA. Some responding clones were detected in pre-infection memory, suggesting pre-existing cross-reactive memory T cells joined the SARS-CoV-2 response. Only two mild cases were covered in the study, and larger cohorts including severe cases with pre-infection samples were considered necessary. Clones that contracted from day 15 to 85 showed balanced CD4/CD8 phenotypes, whereas a second wave of clones that expanded from day 15 to 37 leaned towards CD4+.

V sheds 6 bases and J sheds 6 bases, leaving 15 bases between their ends. From the cysteine through the phenylalanine, the CDR3 covers 14 amino acids. Only the CDR3 part of the read is kept: 42 bases, read in frame from the first base. Based on the germline V gene (reference sequence), the CDR1 and CDR2 sequences are MNHEY and SMNVEV. In this chain, TRBV27 is recombined with TRBJ1-5, with the D gene call left open. The receptor comes from a man between 18 and 35 years old who had mild COVID-19 (a few samples of this study predate the infection). The sample titles of this study are shuffled in the database, so cell type and time point are left out; the donor was told from shared clones. The sample taken for sequencing was PBMCs or a T cell subset sorted from them (not recorded which). The nucleotide sequence is TGTGCCAGCAGATGGATGGCGGCCGGTCAGCCCCAGCATTTT. Translated, this gives CASRWMAAGQPQHF.